This TCR beta chain was documented in a study of blood T cell repertoires in COVID-19. During active infection, Seattle patients enrolled and were then monitored through disease. Assay: immunoSEQ multiplex PCR; the TCRdb copy retains only in-frame clones and omits some. The top ten hold 11% of the sample, which has approximately 290,000 clones, 89% seen once. Material for sequencing was peripheral blood. The origin of this receptor is a young woman with COVID-19, enrolled during active disease.

The CDR3 reads CASSEAGVLGPRAYNEQFF. The CDR3, as DNA: TGTGCCAGCAGTGAAGCAGGGGTCCTGGGCCCCCGGGCCTACAATGAGCAGTTCTTC. V and J are TRBV2 and TRBJ2-1; tentative D call: TRBD1 (5 bases). Per the germline V gene, CDR1 is SNHLY and CDR2 is FYNNEI. This CDR3 is 19 amino acids long. With 0 bases removed from V and 2 bases from J, the gap between germline ends came to 20 bases. Using reference TRBV2 and TRBJ2-1 for the parts outside the CDR3, the full variable domain is EPEVTQTPSHQVTQMGQEVILRCVPISNHLYFYWYRQILGQKVEFLVSFYNNEISEKSEIFDDQFSVERPDGSNFTLKIRSTKLEDSAMYFCASSEAGVLGPRAYNEQFFGPGTRLTVL.